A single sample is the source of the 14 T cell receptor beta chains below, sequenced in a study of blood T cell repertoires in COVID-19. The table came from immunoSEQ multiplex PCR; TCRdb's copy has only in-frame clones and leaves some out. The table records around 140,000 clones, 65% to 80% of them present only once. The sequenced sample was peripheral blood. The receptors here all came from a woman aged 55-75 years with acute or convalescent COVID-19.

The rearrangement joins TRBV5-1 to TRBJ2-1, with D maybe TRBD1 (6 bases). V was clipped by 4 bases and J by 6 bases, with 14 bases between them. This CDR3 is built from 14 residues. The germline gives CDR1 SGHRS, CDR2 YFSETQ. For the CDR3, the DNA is TGCGCCAGCAGCAACAGGGACGGCGCCAATGAGCAGTTCTTC. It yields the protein CASSNRDGANEQFF.

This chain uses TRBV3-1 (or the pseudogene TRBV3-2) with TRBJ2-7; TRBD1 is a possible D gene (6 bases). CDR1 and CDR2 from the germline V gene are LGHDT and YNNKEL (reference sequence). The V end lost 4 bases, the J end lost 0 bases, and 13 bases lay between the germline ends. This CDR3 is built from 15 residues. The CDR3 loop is CASSPRDTSSYEQYF. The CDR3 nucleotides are TGTGCCAGCAGCCCCCGGGACACGAGCTCCTACGAGCAGTACTTC.

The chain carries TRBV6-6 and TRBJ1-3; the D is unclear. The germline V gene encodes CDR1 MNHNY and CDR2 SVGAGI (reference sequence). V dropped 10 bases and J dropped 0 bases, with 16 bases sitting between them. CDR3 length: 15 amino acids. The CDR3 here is CATRWSASSGNTIYF. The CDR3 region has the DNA TGTGCCACCCGTTGGAGTGCAAGCTCTGGAAACACCATATATTTT.

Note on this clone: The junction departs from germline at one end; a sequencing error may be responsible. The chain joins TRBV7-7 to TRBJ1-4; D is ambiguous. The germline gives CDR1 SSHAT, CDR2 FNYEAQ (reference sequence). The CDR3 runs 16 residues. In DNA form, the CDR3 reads TGTGCTAGCAGCTTAATTGCGTCCTGTTCGAATGAAAAACTGTTTTTT. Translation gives CASSLIASCSNEKLFF.

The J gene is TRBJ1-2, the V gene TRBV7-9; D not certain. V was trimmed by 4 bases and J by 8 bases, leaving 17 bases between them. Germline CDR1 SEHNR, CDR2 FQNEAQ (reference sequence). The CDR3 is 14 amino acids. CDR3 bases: TGTGCCAGCAGCTCAGGAATACCTATGTTGGGCTACACCTTC. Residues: CASSSGIPMLGYTF.

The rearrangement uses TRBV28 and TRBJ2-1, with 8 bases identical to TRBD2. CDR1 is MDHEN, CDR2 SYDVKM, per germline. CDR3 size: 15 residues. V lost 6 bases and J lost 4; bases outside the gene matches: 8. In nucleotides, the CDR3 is TGTGCCAGCAGAAAAAGCGGGAGTCGATACAATGAGCAGTTCTTC. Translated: CASRKSGSRYNEQFF.

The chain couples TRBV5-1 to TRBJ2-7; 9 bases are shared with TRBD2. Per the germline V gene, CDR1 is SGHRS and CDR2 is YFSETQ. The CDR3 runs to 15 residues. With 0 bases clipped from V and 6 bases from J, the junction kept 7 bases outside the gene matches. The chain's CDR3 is CASSLAGGRASEQYF. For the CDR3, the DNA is TGCGCCAGCAGCTTGGCGGGCGGGAGGGCCTCCGAGCAGTACTTC.

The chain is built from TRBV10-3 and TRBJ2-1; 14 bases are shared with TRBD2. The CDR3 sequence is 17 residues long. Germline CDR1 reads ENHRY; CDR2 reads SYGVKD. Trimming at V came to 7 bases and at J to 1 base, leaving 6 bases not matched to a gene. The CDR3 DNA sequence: TGTGCCATCACTATAGGACTAGCGGGAGGATCCTACAATGAGCAGTTCTTC. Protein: CAITIGLAGGSYNEQFF.

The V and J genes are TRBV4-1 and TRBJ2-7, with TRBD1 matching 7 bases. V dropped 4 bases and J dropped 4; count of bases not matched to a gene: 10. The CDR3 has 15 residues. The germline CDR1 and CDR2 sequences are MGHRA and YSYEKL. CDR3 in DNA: TGCGCCAGCAGCCCACAGGGGTTACGAGGATACGAGCAGTACTTC. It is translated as CASSPQGLRGYEQYF.

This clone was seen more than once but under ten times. The CDR3 loop reads CASSLNDGRGQYF. Here the CDR3 DNA reads TGTGCCAGCTCATTAAACGACGGGAGGGGCCAGTACTTC. The chain employs TRBV18 and TRBJ2-5; TRBD2 matches at 8 bases. The V gene's germline CDR1 is KGHSH and CDR2 LQKENI. V lost 5 bases to trimming and J lost 10 bases; unmatched junction nucleotides: 9. This CDR3 has 13 residues.

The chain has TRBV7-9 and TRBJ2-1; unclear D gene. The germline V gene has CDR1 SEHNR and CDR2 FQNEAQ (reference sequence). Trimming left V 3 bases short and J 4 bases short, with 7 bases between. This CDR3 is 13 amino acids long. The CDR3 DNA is TGTGCCAGCAGCTTTTTAGTTTACAATGAGCAGTTCTTC. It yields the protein CASSFLVYNEQFF.

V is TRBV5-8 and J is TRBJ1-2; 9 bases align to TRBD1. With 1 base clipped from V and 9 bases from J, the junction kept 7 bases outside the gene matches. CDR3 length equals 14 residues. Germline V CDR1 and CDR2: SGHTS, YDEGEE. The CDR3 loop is CASSLRGQGTRYTF. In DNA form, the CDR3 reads TGTGCCAGCAGCTTGCGGGGACAGGGTACTCGCTACACCTTC.

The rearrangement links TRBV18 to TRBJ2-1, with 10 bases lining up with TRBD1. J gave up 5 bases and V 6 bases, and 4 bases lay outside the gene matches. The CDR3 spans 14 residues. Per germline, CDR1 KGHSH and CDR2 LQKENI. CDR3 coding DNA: TGTGCCAGCTCTCAAGGACAGGGGGACAATGAGCAGTTCTTC. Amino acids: CASSQGQGDNEQFF.

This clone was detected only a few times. For the CDR3, the DNA is TGTGCCAGCAGCCAGGGGCAAGACTTCACAGATACGCAGTATTTT. The encoded protein is CASSQGQDFTDTQYF. This sequence joins TRBV25-1 and TRBJ2-3; tentative D call: TRBD1 (6 bases). Trimming took off 6 bases at V and 2 bases at J, with 15 bases between the two ends. CDR1 and CDR2 from the germline V gene are MGHDK and SYGVNS. The CDR3 contains 15 residues.